The 29 T cell receptor beta chains in this list originate from one sample, sequenced in a study of beta chain features in type 1 diabetes. The isolated RNA, all of it, was reverse transcribed, so expressed TCRB transcripts were what got sequenced. Profiled with immunoSEQ multiplex PCR; TCRdb holds only in-frame clones, not every one. The profile shows about 620,000 clones, less than 20% of them singletons. Sequenced sample: naive CD4+ T cells from blood. The receptors shown here come from a man younger than 35 in good health.

V and J are TRBV12-5 and TRBJ2-1; D remains ambiguous. V was cut by 2 bases and J by 0 bases, with 14 bases left in between. The CDR3 totals 17 residues. Germline values: CDR1 LGHNT, CDR2 FRNRAP. The CDR3 is CASGLINWGNSYNEQFF. The CDR3 coding sequence is TGTGCTAGTGGTTTGATTAACTGGGGTAACTCCTACAATGAGCAGTTCTTC.

The chain joins TRBV27 to TRBJ1-5; D not resolved. V was clipped by 6 bases and J by 6 bases, with 15 bases between them. This CDR3 has 14 residues. Germline V CDR1 and CDR2: MNHEY, SMNVEV (reference sequence). CDR3 loop: CASSHGSRVQPQHF. CDR3 nucleotide sequence: TGTGCCAGCAGCCATGGGTCTAGGGTTCAGCCCCAGCATTTT.

DNA for the CDR3: TGTGCCAGCAGCTTAGCGTATACGACACACTATGGCTACACCTTC. Translated: CASSLAYTTHYGYTF. The chain recombines TRBV7-2 with TRBJ1-2; the D is unclear. There are 15 residues in the CDR3. Germline assignment: CDR1 SGHTA and CDR2 FQGNSA. With 0 bases removed from V and 3 bases from J, the gap between germline ends came to 11 bases.

On this clone: This CDR3 is missing its conserved last phenylalanine or tryptophan, likely due to a read error. No DNA is shown, since the ends of the CDR3 on it are uncertain; the CDR3 is the one TCRdb lists. J is TRBJ1-1 and V is TRBV20-1; TRBD1, the D gene given by the table, was not confirmed from the DNA. Germline assignment: CDR1 DFQATT and CDR2 SNEGSKA (reference sequence). The CDR3 length is 10 residues, termini included. This chain's CDR3 is CSARNIGQVG.

This chain connects TRBV7-9 to TRBJ2-5, with TRBD1 as a possible D gene (6 bases). Germline-derived CDR1 and CDR2 are SEHNR and FQNEAQ (reference sequence). The CDR3 is 14 residues long. V dropped 6 bases and J dropped 5 bases, with 16 bases sitting between them. CDR3 nucleotide sequence: TGTGCCAGCAGACCAATACAGGGCGGGGAGACCCAGTACTTC. It translates to CASRPIQGGETQYF. The variable domain in full, with the rest retrieved from reference TRBV7-9 and TRBJ2-5, is DTGVSQNPRHKITKRGQNVTFRCDPISEHNRLYWYRQTLGQGPEFLTYFQNEAQLEKSRLLSDRFSAERPKGSFSTLEIQRTEQGDSAMYLCASRPIQGGETQYFGPGTRLLVL.

A few counts support this clone. This chain uses TRBV5-6 with TRBJ2-5; TRBD1 agrees at 8 bases. CDR1 and CDR2 from the germline V gene are SGHDT and YYEEEE. V gave up 0 bases and J gave up 5 bases; unmatched junction bases: 15. The CDR3 totals 18 residues. DNA of the CDR3: TGTGCCAGCAGCTTGGTGGTTGGACAGGGACCGCGACGGGAGACCCAGTACTTC. It codes for CASSLVVGQGPRRETQYF.

This clone showed up just a few times. The rearrangement uses TRBV28 and TRBJ2-3, with 9 bases lining up with TRBD1. Germline values: CDR1 MDHEN, CDR2 SYDVKM. V was pared by 5 bases and J by 1 base, with 7 bases of the junction left unmatched. The CDR3 sequence is 16 residues long. CDR3 sequence (DNA): TGTGCCAGCAGTCTGCCGGGACAGGGACGCACAGATACGCAGTATTTT. This sequence encodes CASSLPGQGRTDTQYF. Full variable domain (remainder filled in from reference TRBV28 and TRBJ2-3): DVKVTQSSRYLVKRTGEKVFLECVQDMDHENMFWYRQDPGLGLRLIYFSYDVKMKEKGDIPEGYSVSREKKERFSLILESASTNQTSMYLCASSLPGQGRTDTQYFGPGTRLTVL.

This clone has just a few counts. The J gene is TRBJ1-5, the V gene TRBV15, with D perhaps TRBD1 (6 bases). The germline V and J ends were trimmed by 0 bases and 4 bases, with 10 bases remaining between them. Germline V gene data show CDR1 as LNHNV and CDR2 as YYDKDF (reference sequence). The CDR3 sequence is 15 residues long. The CDR3 nucleotides read TGTGCCACCAGCAGAGATGGAAGGGGGAATCAGCCCCAGCATTTT. Translation: CATSRDGRGNQPQHF.

This clone was detected only a few times. The rearrangement joins TRBV6-6 to TRBJ2-7, with 11 bases matching TRBD1. Germline V gives CDR1 MNHNY, CDR2 SVGAGI (reference sequence). The J segment lost 2 bases and the V segment lost 4 bases, leaving 4 bases of the junction unmatched. The CDR3 loop spans 15 amino acids. In nucleotides, the CDR3 is TGTGCCAGCAGTTTCCGGGACAGGGGGACCTACGAGCAGTACTTC. Its translation is CASSFRDRGTYEQYF.

The V call is TRBV7-2, the J call TRBJ2-7; either TRBD1 or TRBD2 may supply D (6 bases each). V lost 1 base to trimming and J lost 0 bases, with 16 bases between them. Germline V gives CDR1 SGHTA, CDR2 FQGNSA. The CDR3 has 17 amino acids. CDR3 coding DNA: TGTGCCAGCAGCTTAGGAGTTGGGGGGCCCCTCTCCTACGAGCAGTACTTC. It translates to CASSLGVGGPLSYEQYF.

This clone was observed a handful of times. The chain is built from TRBV4-2 and TRBJ2-3; possibly TRBD1 for D (6 bases). Germline V gene data show CDR1 as LGHNA and CDR2 as YNFKEQ. The ends were cut back, 0 bases at V and 3 bases at J, with 13 bases in the middle. The CDR3 length is 16 residues. In DNA form, the CDR3 reads TGTGCCAGCAGCCAAGATCAGGGGTCGGGTACAGATACGCAGTATTTT. Its translation is CASSQDQGSGTDTQYF.

This clone has a handful of counts. The V call is TRBV7-2, the J call TRBJ2-2; weak D call: TRBD2 (6 bases). Germline V gives CDR1 SGHTA, CDR2 FQGNSA. Between the trimmed V and J ends, which lost 5 bases and 4 bases, there was a span of 14 bases. The CDR3 loop spans 15 amino acids. CDR3 amino acids: CASSEPGLITGELFF. The CDR3 bases are TGTGCCAGCAGCGAACCGGGACTGATCACCGGGGAGCTGTTTTTT.

There are a few counts of this clone. The genes are TRBV9 and TRBJ1-3; unclear D gene. Germline values: CDR1 SGDLS, CDR2 YYNGEE. This CDR3 is 12 amino acids long. V lost 7 bases to trimming and J lost 4 bases, with 9 bases between them. The CDR3 nucleotides read TGTGCCAGCGACTCCGGGGGAAACACCATATATTTT. Translating gives CASDSGGNTIYF.

This clone was observed a handful of times. The chain employs TRBV28 and TRBJ2-7; the match to TRBD2 covers 8 bases. The V gene's germline CDR1 is MDHEN and CDR2 SYDVKM. The V gene end was trimmed by 6 bases and the J gene end by 4 bases; junction bases not matched to a gene: 5. The CDR3 runs to 13 residues. The CDR3 region is CASRSGGEYEQYF. The CDR3 region has the DNA TGTGCCAGCAGAAGCGGGGGAGAGTACGAGCAGTACTTC.

The gene calls are TRBV7-2 and TRBJ2-5, with D tentatively TRBD1 or TRBD2 (5 bases each). Germline values: CDR1 SGHTA, CDR2 FQGNSA. V was shortened by 5 bases and J by 4 bases, with 11 bases between the two germline ends. This CDR3 region has 13 residues. The CDR3 loop is CASSPPGPETQYF. The DNA for the CDR3 is TGTGCCAGCAGCCCACCGGGACCAGAGACCCAGTACTTC.

V and J are TRBV6-6 and TRBJ2-6; no firm D call. Germline V gene lookup returns CDR1 MNHNY and CDR2 SVGAGI (reference sequence). The CDR3 is 13 amino acids. V was trimmed by 5 bases and J by 3 bases, leaving 5 bases between them. The DNA of the CDR3 is TGTGCCAGCAGTGTCAATGGGGCCAACGTCCTGACTTTC. Amino acids: CASSVNGANVLTF.

The chain is built from TRBV28 and TRBJ2-7; D possibly corresponds to TRBD1 (6 bases). Germline CDR1 is MDHEN and CDR2 is SYDVKM. This CDR3 region has 14 residues. Trimming removed 6 bases at V and 2 bases at J, with 14 bases between. This CDR3 is CASSPGTLTYEQYF. Written as DNA, the CDR3 is TGTGCCAGCAGCCCCGGGACACTGACCTACGAGCAGTACTTC.

This clone was seen only a few times. CDR3 bases: TGTGCCAGCCAACCTTCTCGGGCAGGGGCTAGTTATCAGCCCCAGCATTTT. Translated, it gives CASQPSRAGASYQPQHF. V gene TRBV19 combines with J gene TRBJ1-5; D perhaps matches TRBD1 (6 bases). The CDR3 has 17 amino acids. Germline V gene data show CDR1 as LNHDA and CDR2 as SQIVND (reference sequence). The V and J ends lost 9 bases and 5 bases respectively, with 26 bases between them.

This clone was seen a handful of times. This CDR3 fails to terminate in the conserved phenylalanine or tryptophan, so it likely reflects a read error. This chain joins TRBV19 and TRBJ2-2; no reliable D call. Germline assignment: CDR1 LNHDA and CDR2 SQIVND (reference sequence). CDR3 size: 15 residues. V lost 6 bases and J lost 2, with 13 bases in between. CDR3 coding DNA: TGTGCCAGTAGACCCTTTGCAGTCAACACCGGGGAGCTGTTTATT. It encodes CASRPFAVNTGELFI.

This clone was found a few times. The chain carries TRBV5-1 and TRBJ2-5; TRBD2 matches 9 bases. The ends lost 0 bases at V and 2 bases at J; junction bases unmatched: 5. Germline CDR1 is SGHRS and CDR2 is YFSETQ. The CDR3 runs 16 residues. Here the CDR3 DNA reads TGCGCCAGCAGCTTGGGTTCCAGCGGGGGGCAAGAGACCCAGTACTTC. It specifies CASSLGSSGGQETQYF.

This clone came up a few times. The chain joins TRBV9 to TRBJ1-1; no clear D. In germline, CDR1 is SGDLS, CDR2 YYNGEE. This CDR3 has 16 amino acids. The V end was cut by 4 bases, the J end by 1 base, with 17 bases between. The CDR3 DNA reads TGTGCCAGCAGCTCTCAGGTTAACGGTGAGAACACTGAAGCTTTCTTT. Translating it yields CASSSQVNGENTEAFF. Full variable domain (outside the CDR3, taken from reference TRBV9 and TRBJ1-1): DSGVTQTPKHLITATGQRVTLRCSPRSGDLSVYWYQQSLDQGLQFLIQYYNGEERAKGNILERFSAQQFPDLHSELNLSSLELGDSALYFCASSSQVNGENTEAFFGQGTRLTVV.

This clone was recorded a few times. The chain joins TRBV7-3 to TRBJ2-2; D may be TRBD1 or TRBD2 (5 bases each). V lost 4 bases and J lost 2, with 8 bases in between. The CDR3 runs to 14 residues. In germline, CDR1 is SGHTA, CDR2 FQGTGA. The CDR3 nucleotides are TGTGCCAGCAGCTGGGGACGTAACACCGGGGAGCTGTTTTTT. Its translation is CASSWGRNTGELFF. The full variable domain, with the rest looked up from reference TRBV7-3 and TRBJ2-2, is GAGVSQTPSNKVTEKGKYVELRCDPISGHTALYWYRQSLGQGPEFLIYFQGTGAADDSGLPNDRFFAVRPEGSVSTLKIQRTERGDSAVYLCASSWGRNTGELFFGEGSRLTVL.

This chain connects TRBV7-2 to TRBJ1-1, with D hard to call. The V end lost 3 bases, the J end lost 1 base, and 9 bases lay between the germline ends. The CDR3 spans 14 residues. Looked up from germline, CDR1 is SGHTA and CDR2 is FQGNSA. Here the CDR3 DNA reads TGTGCCAGCAGCTTGTTCTGGGGGAACACTGAAGCTTTCTTT. It codes for CASSLFWGNTEAFF.

The rearrangement joins TRBV6-6 to TRBJ2-2, with D unclear. V was trimmed by 2 bases and J by 1 base, leaving 8 bases between them. The germline gives CDR1 MNHNY, CDR2 SVGAGI (reference sequence). CDR3 length: 15 amino acids. The CDR3 region is CASSYRYMNTGELFF. The CDR3 DNA reads TGTGCCAGCAGTTACCGCTATATGAACACCGGGGAGCTGTTTTTT.

This clone occurred a few times. The gene calls are TRBV6-5 and TRBJ1-1; 7 bases map to TRBD1. The germline V gene encodes CDR1 MNHEY and CDR2 SVGAGI. The CDR3 is 14 amino acids. V dropped 5 bases and J dropped 5; count of bases not matched to a gene: 8. CDR3 sequence reads: CASSKPRGRTEAFF. The CDR3 DNA reads as TGTGCCAGCAGTAAACCTAGGGGGCGAACTGAAGCTTTCTTT.

In this sample, this clone turned up once. The V call is TRBV28, the J call TRBJ1-1, with a tentative D call TRBD1 (6 bases). From germline, CDR1 is MDHEN and CDR2 SYDVKM. The CDR3 is 12 amino acids. Trimming cost V 6 bases and J 4 bases, with 9 bases left between them. The CDR3 DNA reads as TGTGCCAGCAGGCCACAGGGCACTGAAGCTTTCTTT. This gives the protein CASRPQGTEAFF. The entire variable domain, with the rest obtained from reference TRBV28 and TRBJ1-1, is as follows: DVKVTQSSRYLVKRTGEKVFLECVQDMDHENMFWYRQDPGLGLRLIYFSYDVKMKEKGDIPEGYSVSREKKERFSLILESASTNQTSMYLCASRPQGTEAFFGQGTRLTVV.

The J gene is TRBJ1-1, the V gene TRBV5-4, with 8 bases lining up with TRBD1. The J segment lost 4 bases and the V segment lost 6 bases, leaving 20 bases of the junction unmatched. The germline CDR1 and CDR2 sequences are SGHNT and YYREEE (reference sequence). The CDR3 covers 18 residues. CDR3 DNA sequence: TGTGCCAGCACACAGGGGGTCTCTGACTCACTTTTCGGCACTGAAGCTTTCTTT. As protein: CASTQGVSDSLFGTEAFF.

This clone was seen a handful of times. The chain employs TRBV7-2 and TRBJ2-6, with D uncertain. Germline CDR1 reads SGHTA; CDR2 reads FQGNSA. This CDR3 contains 15 residues. Trimming took off 2 bases at V and 3 bases at J, with 8 bases between the two ends. The CDR3 DNA reads TGTGCCAGCAGCTTAACCGTTGATGGGGCCAACGTCCTGACTTTC. Its translation is CASSLTVDGANVLTF.

The V gene is TRBV29-1, the J gene TRBJ2-1; perhaps TRBD2 as D (5 bases). In germline, CDR1 is SQVTM, CDR2 ANQGSEA. This CDR3 is 13 amino acids long. V lost 7 bases and J lost 1, with 11 bases in between. The CDR3 nucleotides read TGCAGCGCCAGCCGGGGATCCTACAATGAGCAGTTCTTC. It encodes CSASRGSYNEQFF.